This T cell receptor (beta chain) was captured by sequencing in a study of blood T cell repertoires in COVID-19. Libraries were prepared by immunoSEQ multiplex PCR; TCRdb keeps only in-frame clonotypes and omits some of them. The repertoire holds about 290,000 clones, with about 85% as singletons. Trimming left V 7 bases short and J 4 bases short, with 11 bases between. Germline V gives CDR1 MNHEY, CDR2 SVGAGI. The CDR3 contains 13 residues. The TCR was taken from a woman aged 50 to 65 with active or convalescent COVID-19. The sequenced material came from peripheral blood. The chain recombines TRBV6-5 with TRBJ1-5; no firm D call. The CDR3: CASKEGANQPQHF. CDR3 bases: TGTGCCAGCAAAGAGGGTGCGAATCAGCCCCAGCATTTT.